This TCR beta chain was captured in a study of cytomegalovirus exposure and HLA in healthy donors. This clone was seen a few times. Its matching antigen is unknown. With 6 bases removed from V and 8 bases from J, the gap between germline ends came to 13 bases. The CDR3 covers 12 residues. Germline V gene lookup returns CDR1 MNHEY and CDR2 SMNVEV (reference sequence). PCR was performed using 60 Vbeta and 13 Jbeta primers. The table came from immunoSEQ multiplex PCR; TCRdb's copy has only in-frame clones and leaves some out. The profile shows about 270,000 clones, roughly two thirds of them singletons. Points from the study as a whole: At a 0.05 false discovery rate, a later analysis found 16,951 TCR beta sequences to be associated with HLA alleles. Earlier analysis looked at TCR beta V segments, and most were productive about 87% or about 30% of the time. Among donors in an Asian-associated ancestry cluster, a later analysis reportedly found fewer N-insertions than the roughly 610-donor mean.

Healthy people donating bone marrow made up the donors. The chain carries TRBV27 and TRBJ1-2, with a tentative D call TRBD1 (6 bases). The source is a female donor in good health and CMV-seronegative. Material for sequencing was PBMCs. The chain's CDR3 is CASRPPQGGYTF. The CDR3 bases are TGTGCCAGCAGACCCCCCCAGGGGGGCTACACCTTC.